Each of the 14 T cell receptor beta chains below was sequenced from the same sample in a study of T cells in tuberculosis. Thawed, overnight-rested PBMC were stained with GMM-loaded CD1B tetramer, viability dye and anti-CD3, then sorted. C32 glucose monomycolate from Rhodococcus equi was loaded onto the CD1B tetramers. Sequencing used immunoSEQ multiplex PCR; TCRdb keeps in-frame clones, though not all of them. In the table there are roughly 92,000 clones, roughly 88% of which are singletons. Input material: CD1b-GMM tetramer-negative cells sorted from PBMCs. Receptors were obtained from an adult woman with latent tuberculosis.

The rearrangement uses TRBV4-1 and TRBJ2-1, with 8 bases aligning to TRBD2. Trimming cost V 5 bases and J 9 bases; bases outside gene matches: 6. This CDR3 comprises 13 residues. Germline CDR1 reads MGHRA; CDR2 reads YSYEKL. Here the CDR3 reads CASSYTSGLEQFF. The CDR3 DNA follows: TGCGCCAGCAGCTATACTAGCGGCCTTGAGCAGTTCTTC.

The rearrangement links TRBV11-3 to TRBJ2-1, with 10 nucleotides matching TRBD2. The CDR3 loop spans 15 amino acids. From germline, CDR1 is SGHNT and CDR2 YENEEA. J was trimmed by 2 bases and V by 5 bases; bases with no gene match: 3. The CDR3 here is CASSKTSGAYNEQFF. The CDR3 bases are TGTGCCAGCAGCAAAACTAGCGGGGCCTACAATGAGCAGTTCTTC. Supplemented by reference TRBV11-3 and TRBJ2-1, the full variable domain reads EAGVVQSPRYKIIEKKQPVAFWCNPISGHNTLYWYLQNLGQGPELLIRYENEEAVDDSQLPKDRFSAERLKGVDSTLKIQPAELGDSAVYLCASSKTSGAYNEQFFGPGTRLTVL.

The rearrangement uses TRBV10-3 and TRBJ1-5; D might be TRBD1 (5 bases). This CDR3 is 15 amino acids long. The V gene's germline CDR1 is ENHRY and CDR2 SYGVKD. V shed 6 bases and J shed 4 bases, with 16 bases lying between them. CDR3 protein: CAISRMGEGNQPQHF. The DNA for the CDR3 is TGTGCCATCAGCCGCATGGGGGAGGGGAATCAGCCCCAGCATTTT.

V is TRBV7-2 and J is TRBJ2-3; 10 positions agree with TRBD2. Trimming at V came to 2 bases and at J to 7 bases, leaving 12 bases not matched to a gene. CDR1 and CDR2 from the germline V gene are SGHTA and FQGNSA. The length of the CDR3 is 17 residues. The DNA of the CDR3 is TGTGCCAGCAGCTTAATTCTAGCGGGGGCCCCCATAAATACGCAGTATTTT. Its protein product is CASSLILAGAPINTQYF.

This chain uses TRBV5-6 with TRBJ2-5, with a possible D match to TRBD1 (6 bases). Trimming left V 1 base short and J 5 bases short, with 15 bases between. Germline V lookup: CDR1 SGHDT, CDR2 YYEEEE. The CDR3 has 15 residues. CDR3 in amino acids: CASSLYWGQGETQYF. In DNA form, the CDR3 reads TGTGCCAGCAGCTTGTATTGGGGCCAGGGGGAGACCCAGTACTTC.

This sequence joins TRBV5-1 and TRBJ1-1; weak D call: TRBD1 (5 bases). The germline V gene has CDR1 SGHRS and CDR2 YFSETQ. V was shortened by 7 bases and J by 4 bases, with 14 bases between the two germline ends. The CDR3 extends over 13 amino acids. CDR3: CASRGGWGTEAFF. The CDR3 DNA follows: TGCGCCAGCCGGGGGGGATGGGGCACTGAAGCTTTCTTT.

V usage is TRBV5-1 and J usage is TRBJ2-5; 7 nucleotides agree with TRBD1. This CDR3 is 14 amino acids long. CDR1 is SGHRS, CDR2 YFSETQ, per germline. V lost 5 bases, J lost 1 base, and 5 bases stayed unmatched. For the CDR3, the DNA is TGCGCCAGCAGGGTAGGGGGCACCCAAGAGACCCAGTACTTC. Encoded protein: CASRVGGTQETQYF. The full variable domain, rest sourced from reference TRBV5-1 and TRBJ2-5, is KAGVTQTPRYLIKTRGQQVTLSCSPISGHRSVSWYQQTPGQGLQFLFEYFSETQRNKGNFPGRFSGRQFSNSRSEMNVSTLELGDSALYLCASRVGGTQETQYFGPGTRLLVL.

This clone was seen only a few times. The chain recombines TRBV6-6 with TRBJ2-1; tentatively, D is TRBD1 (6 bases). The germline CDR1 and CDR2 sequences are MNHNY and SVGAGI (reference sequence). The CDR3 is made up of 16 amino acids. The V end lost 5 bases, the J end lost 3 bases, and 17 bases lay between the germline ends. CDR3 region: CASSVSTGTLYNEQFF. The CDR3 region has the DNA TGTGCCAGCAGTGTCTCGACCGGGACACTCTACAATGAGCAGTTCTTC.

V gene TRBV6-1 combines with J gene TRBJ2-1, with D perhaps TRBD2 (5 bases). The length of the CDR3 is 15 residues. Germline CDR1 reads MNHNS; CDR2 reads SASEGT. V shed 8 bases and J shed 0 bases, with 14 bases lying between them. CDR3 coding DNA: TGTGCCAGCCTTGGGAGACTTAGCTCCTACAATGAGCAGTTCTTC. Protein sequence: CASLGRLSSYNEQFF.

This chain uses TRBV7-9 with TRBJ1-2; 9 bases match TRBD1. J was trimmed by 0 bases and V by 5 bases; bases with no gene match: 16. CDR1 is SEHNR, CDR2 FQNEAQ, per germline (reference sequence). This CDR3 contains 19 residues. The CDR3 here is CASSRWSGQGSITNYGYTF. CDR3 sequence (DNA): TGTGCCAGCAGCCGATGGTCCGGACAGGGGTCCATTACTAACTATGGCTACACCTTC.

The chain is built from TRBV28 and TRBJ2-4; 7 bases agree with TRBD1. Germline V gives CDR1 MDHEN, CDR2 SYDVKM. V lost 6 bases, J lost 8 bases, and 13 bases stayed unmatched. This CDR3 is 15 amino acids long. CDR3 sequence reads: CASRSGQRPGDIQYF. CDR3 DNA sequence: TGTGCCAGCAGGTCGGGACAGCGGCCAGGGGACATTCAGTACTTC.

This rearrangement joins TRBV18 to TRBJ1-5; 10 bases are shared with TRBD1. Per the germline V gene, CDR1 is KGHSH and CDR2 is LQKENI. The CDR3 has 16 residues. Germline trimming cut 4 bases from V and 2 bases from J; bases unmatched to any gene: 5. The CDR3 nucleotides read TGTGCCAGCTCACTTTCCGGGACAGGGGGCAATCAGCCCCAGCATTTT. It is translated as CASSLSGTGGNQPQHF.

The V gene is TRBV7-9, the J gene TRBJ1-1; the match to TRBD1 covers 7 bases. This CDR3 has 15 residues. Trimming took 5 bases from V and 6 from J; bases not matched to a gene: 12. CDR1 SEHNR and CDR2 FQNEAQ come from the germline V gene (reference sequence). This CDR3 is CASSVEAQGVAEAFF. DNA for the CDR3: TGTGCCAGCAGCGTGGAGGCGCAGGGGGTTGCTGAAGCTTTCTTT.

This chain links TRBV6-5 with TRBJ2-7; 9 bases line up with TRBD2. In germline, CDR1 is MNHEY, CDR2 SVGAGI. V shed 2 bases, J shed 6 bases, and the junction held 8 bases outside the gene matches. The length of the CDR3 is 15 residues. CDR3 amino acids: CASSYGIAGAGEQYF. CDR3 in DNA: TGTGCCAGCAGTTACGGTATAGCGGGGGCGGGCGAGCAGTACTTC.